This T cell receptor beta chain was identified during a study of blood T cell repertoires in COVID-19. Measured with immunoSEQ multiplex PCR; TCRdb has only the in-frame clones, and not every one. Here the sample spans about 140,000 clones, 65% to 85% being singletons. Per the germline V gene, CDR1 is SGHDT and CDR2 is YYEEEE. The CDR3 runs 15 residues. J gave up 9 bases and V 0 bases, and 6 bases lay outside the gene matches. The TCR comes from a man younger than 40 with COVID-19, enrolled during active disease. Specimen: peripheral blood. This sequence joins TRBV5-6 and TRBJ2-2; 9 nucleotides agree with TRBD2. The CDR3 here is CASSLARASGRELFF. The CDR3 DNA sequence: TGTGCCAGCAGCTTGGCCAGGGCTAGCGGGAGGGAGCTGTTTTTT.